The sequence of this T cell receptor beta chain was determined in a study of cytomegalovirus exposure and HLA in healthy donors. V gave up 4 bases and J gave up 2 bases; unmatched junction bases: 6. Germline V lookup: CDR1 SGHDN, CDR2 FVKESK. The CDR3 loop spans 16 amino acids. Produced via immunoSEQ multiplex PCR; TCRdb's table is partial and in-frame only. This table has 120,000 or so clones, roughly 90% appearing once. This TCR derives from a young woman in good health and CMV-seronegative. Sample: PBMCs. The chain recombines TRBV14 with TRBJ2-2, with TRBD1 matching 8 bases. The CDR3 bases are TGTGCCAGCAGCCTAACCGGACAGGGAAACACCGGGGAGCTGTTTTTT. Protein product: CASSLTGQGNTGELFF.